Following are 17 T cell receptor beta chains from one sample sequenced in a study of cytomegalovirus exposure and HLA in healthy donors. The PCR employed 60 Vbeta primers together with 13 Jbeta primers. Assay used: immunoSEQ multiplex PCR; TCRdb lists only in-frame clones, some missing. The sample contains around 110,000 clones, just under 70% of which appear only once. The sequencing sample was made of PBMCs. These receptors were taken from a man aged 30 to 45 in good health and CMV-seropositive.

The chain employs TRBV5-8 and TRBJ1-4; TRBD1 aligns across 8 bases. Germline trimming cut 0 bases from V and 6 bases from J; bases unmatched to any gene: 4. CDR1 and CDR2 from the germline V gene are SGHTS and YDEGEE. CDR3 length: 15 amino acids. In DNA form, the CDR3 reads TGTGCCAGCAGCTTGGGGAACAGGGGGGATGAAAAACTGTTTTTT. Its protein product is CASSLGNRGDEKLFF. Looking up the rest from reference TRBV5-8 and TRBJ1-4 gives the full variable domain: EAGVTQSPTHLIKTRGQQATLRCSPISGHTSVYWYQQALGLGLQFLLWYDEGEERNRGNFPPRFSGRQFPNYSSELNVNALELEDSALYLCASSLGNRGDEKLFFGSGTQLSVL.

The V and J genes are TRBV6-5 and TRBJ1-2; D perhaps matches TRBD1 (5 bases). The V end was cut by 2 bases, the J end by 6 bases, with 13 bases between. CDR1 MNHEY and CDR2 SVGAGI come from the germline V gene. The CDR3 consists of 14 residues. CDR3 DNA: TGTGCCAGCAGTTACCGGACACTACCGCATGGCTACACCTTC. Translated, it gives CASSYRTLPHGYTF.

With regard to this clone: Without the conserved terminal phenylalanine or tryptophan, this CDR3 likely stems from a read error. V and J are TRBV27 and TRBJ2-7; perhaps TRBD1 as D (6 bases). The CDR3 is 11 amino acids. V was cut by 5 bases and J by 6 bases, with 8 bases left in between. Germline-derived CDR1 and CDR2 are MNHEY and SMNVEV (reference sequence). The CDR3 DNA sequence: TGTGCCAGCAGTCAGGGGAGCGAGCAGTACATC. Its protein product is CASSQGSEQYI.

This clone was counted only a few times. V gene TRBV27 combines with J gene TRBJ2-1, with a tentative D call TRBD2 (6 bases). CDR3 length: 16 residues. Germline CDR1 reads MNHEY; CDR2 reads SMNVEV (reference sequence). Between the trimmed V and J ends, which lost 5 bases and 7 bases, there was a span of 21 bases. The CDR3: CASSIYGSPAGNEQFF. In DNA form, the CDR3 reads TGTGCCAGCAGTATCTACGGGAGCCCTGCTGGGAATGAGCAGTTCTTC.

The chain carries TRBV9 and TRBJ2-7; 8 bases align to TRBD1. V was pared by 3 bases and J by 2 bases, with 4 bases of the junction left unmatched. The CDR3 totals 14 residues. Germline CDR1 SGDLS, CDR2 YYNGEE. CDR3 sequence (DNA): TGTGCCAGCAGCGCCTGGACAGGGCCCTACGAGCAGTACTTC. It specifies CASSAWTGPYEQYF.

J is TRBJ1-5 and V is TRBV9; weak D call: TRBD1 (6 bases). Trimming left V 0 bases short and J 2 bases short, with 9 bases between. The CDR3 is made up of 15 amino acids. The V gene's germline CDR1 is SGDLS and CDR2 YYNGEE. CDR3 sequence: CASSVEGQRNQPQHF. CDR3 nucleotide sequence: TGTGCCAGCAGCGTAGAAGGACAGCGCAATCAGCCCCAGCATTTT. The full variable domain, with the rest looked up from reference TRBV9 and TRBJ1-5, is DSGVTQTPKHLITATGQRVTLRCSPRSGDLSVYWYQQSLDQGLQFLIQYYNGEERAKGNILERFSAQQFPDLHSELNLSSLELGDSALYFCASSVEGQRNQPQHFGDGTRLSIL.

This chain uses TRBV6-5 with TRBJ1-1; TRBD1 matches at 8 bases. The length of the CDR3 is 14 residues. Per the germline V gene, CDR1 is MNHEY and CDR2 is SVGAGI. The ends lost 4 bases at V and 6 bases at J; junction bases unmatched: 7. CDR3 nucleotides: TGTGCCAGCAGTTGGGGACAGGAGATAGCTGAAGCTTTCTTT. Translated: CASSWGQEIAEAFF.

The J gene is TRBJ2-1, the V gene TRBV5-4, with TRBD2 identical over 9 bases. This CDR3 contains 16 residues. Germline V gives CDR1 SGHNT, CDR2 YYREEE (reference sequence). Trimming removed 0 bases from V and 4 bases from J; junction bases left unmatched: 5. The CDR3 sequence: CASSLAERGAYNEQFF. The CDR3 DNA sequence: TGTGCCAGCAGCTTGGCGGAGCGGGGGGCGTACAATGAGCAGTTCTTC.

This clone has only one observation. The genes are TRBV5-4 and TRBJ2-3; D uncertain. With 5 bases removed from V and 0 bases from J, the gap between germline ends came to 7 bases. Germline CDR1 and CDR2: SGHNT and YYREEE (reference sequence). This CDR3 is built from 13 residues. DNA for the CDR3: TGTGCCAGCAGGACTCCTAGCACAGATACGCAGTATTTT. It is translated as CASRTPSTDTQYF.

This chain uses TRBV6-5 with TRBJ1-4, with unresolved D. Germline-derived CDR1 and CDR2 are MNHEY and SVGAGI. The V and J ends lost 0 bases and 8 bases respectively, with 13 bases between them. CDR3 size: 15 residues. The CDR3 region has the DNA TGTGCCAGCAGTTACTCAGCCGGGGTCGGGGAAAAACTGTTTTTT. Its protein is CASSYSAGVGEKLFF.

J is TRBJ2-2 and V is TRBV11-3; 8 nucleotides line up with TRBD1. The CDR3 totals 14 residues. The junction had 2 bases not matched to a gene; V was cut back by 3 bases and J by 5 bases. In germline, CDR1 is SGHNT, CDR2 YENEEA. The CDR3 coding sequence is TGTGCCAGCAGCTTCGACAGGGGAACCGGGGAGCTGTTTTTT. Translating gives CASSFDRGTGELFF.

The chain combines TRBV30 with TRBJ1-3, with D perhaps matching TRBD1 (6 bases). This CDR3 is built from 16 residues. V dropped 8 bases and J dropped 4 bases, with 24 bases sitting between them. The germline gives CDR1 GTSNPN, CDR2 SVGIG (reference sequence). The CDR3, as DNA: TGTGCCCTGGGGGTCCTAAATACAGGGTACGGAAACACCATATATTTT. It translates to CALGVLNTGYGNTIYF.

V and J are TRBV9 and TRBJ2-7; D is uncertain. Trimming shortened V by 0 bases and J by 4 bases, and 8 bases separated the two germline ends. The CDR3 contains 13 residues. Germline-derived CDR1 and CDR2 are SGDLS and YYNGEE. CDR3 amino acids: CASSVELSYEQYF. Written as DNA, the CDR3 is TGTGCCAGCAGCGTAGAACTTTCTTACGAGCAGTACTTC.

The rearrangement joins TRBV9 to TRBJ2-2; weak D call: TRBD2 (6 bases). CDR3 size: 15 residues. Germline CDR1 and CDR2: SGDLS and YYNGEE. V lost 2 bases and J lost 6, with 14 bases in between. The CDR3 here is CASSVWGERPGELFF. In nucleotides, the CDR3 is TGTGCCAGCAGCGTGTGGGGGGAGAGGCCCGGGGAGCTGTTTTTT.

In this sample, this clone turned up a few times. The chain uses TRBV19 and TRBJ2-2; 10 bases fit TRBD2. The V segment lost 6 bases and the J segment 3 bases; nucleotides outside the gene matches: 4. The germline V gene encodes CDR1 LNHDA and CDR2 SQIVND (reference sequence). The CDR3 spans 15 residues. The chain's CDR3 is CASSPGLAYTGELFF. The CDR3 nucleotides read TGTGCCAGTAGCCCGGGACTAGCGTACACCGGGGAGCTGTTTTTT.

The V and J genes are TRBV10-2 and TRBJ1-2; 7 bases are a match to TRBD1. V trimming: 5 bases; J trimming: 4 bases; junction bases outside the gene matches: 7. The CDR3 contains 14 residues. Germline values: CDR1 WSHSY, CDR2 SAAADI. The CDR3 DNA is TGCGCCAGCAGTCTACCGGGACAGCCCTATGGCTACACCTTC. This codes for CASSLPGQPYGYTF.

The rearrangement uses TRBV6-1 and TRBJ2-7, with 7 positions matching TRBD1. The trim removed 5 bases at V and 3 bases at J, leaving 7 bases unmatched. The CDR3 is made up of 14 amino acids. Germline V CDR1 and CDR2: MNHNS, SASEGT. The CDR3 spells CASSKQGSYYEQYF. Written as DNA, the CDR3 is TGTGCCAGCAGTAAACAGGGGTCATACTACGAGCAGTACTTC.